The rows below give T cell receptor beta chains drawn from one sample of a study of beta chain features in type 1 diabetes. TCRdb's table, derived via immunoSEQ multiplex PCR, lists solely in-frame clones and lacks some. The table shows roughly 700,000 clones, with roughly 13% occurring only once. Sequenced sample: naive CD4+ T cells from blood. All receptors derive from a man aged 18 to 30 with type 1 diabetes. CDR3s include the opening cysteine and the closing phenylalanine or tryptophan. D genes are given only for firm matches. Only part of the rows carry a size: once, few, many, or a class if the clone is expanded.

d_call	v_call	j_call	cdr3_length	clone_size	cdr3_aa	cdr3_nt
TRBD1	TRBV4-1	TRBJ1-6	20	.	CASSQDRVGLGDRGSKTLHF	TGCGCCAGCAGCCAAGATCGGGTGGGATTGGGGGACAGGGGTAGTAAGACCCTCCACTTT
.	TRBV9	TRBJ1-6	17	few	CASSVGDSRGINSPLHF	TGTGCCAGCAGCGTAGGCGACAGCCGGGGGATAAATTCACCCCTCCACTTT
.	TRBV25-1	TRBJ2-5	16	.	CASSDFPGGLGETQYF	TGTGCCAGCAGTGACTTTCCGGGCGGGCTGGGGGAGACCCAGTACTTC
.	TRBV7-9	TRBJ1-6	14	.	CASSIGWPGSPLHF	TGTGCCAGCAGCATCGGTTGGCCAGGATCACCCCTCCACTTT
.	TRBV30	TRBJ1-1	16	.	CAWGLLLGLRSTEAFF	TGTGCCTGGGGACTCCTTCTAGGGCTGAGGAGCACTGAAGCTTTCTTT
.	TRBV4-1	TRBJ2-6	18	.	CASSQNGPKSSGANVLTF	TGCGCCAGCAGCCAGAACGGACCCAAGAGCTCTGGGGCCAACGTCCTGACTTTC
.	TRBV6-5	TRBJ2-3	11	few	CASRSGDTQYF	TGTGCCAGCAGAAGTGGTGATACGCAGTATTTT
.	TRBV27	TRBJ1-1	14	.	CASSFGERNTEAFF	TGTGCCAGCAGTTTCGGGGAACGGAACACTGAAGCTTTCTTT
.	TRBV4-1	TRBJ2-3	14	few	CASSHRENTDTQYF	TGCGCCAGCAGCCACAGGGAGAACACAGATACGCAGTATTTT
.	TRBV7-3	TRBJ2-1	13	.	CASSQTGSNEQFF	TGTGCCAGCAGCCAAACAGGGAGCAATGAGCAGTTCTTC
TRBD1	TRBV9	TRBJ2-1	18	few	CASSLSTATGGNYNEQFF	TGTGCCAGCAGCCTATCAACGGCTACAGGGGGCAACTACAATGAGCAGTTCTTC
.	TRBV7-2	TRBJ1-5	13	few	CASSFHTEGAQHF	TGTGCCAGCAGTTTTCATACCGAGGGGGCCCAGCATTTT
.	TRBV19	TRBJ2-4	13	.	CASSRDFLNIQYF	TGTGCCAGTAGCCGGGACTTCCTAAACATTCAGTACTTC
TRBD2	TRBV6-1	TRBJ2-3	17	.	CASSEALGGRYTDTQYF	TGTGCCAGCAGTGAAGCTTTGGGGGGGAGGTACACAGATACGCAGTATTTT
.	TRBV7-2	TRBJ2-7	15	.	CASSYGQPATYEQYF	TGTGCCAGCAGCTACGGACAGCCTGCAACCTACGAGCAGTACTTC
.	TRBV30	TRBJ1-4	14	few	CAWSRRQTNEKLFF	TGTGCCTGGAGCCGACGACAGACTAATGAAAAACTGTTTTTT
.	TRBV7-6	TRBJ1-2	13	few	CASSPPGHYGYTF	TGTGCCAGCAGCCCCCCCGGGCACTATGGCTACACCTTC
.	TRBV29-1	TRBJ2-3	11	few	CSVEGTDTQYF	TGCAGCGTTGAGGGAACAGATACGCAGTATTTT
.	TRBV5-1	TRBJ1-1	12	.	CASSLAGHEAFF	TGCGCCAGCAGCTTGGCGGGCCATGAAGCTTTCTTT
.	TRBV30	TRBJ2-4	18	.	CAWSARGAYHLAKNIQYF	TGTGCCTGGAGTGCACGAGGGGCATACCATTTAGCCAAAAACATTCAGTACTTC
TRBD1	TRBV19	TRBJ1-2	15	.	CASSREGTGLWGYTF	TGTGCCAGTAGTAGGGAAGGGACAGGGCTTTGGGGCTACACCTTC
.	TRBV19	TRBJ2-5	15	few	CASIKDSLLQETQYF	TGTGCCAGTATCAAGGACAGTCTCTTACAAGAGACCCAGTACTTC
.	TRBV14	TRBJ2-7	14	.	CASSPRTASYEQYF	TGTGCCAGCAGCCCCCGGACGGCCTCCTACGAGCAGTACTTC
.	TRBV5-1	TRBJ1-2	14	once	CASILPRGEIGYTF	TGCGCCAGCATCTTGCCTCGGGGCGAGATAGGCTACACCTTC
.	TRBV25-1	TRBJ2-1	11	.	CASSEGLGQFF	TGTGCCAGCAGTGAGGGTCTCGGGCAGTTCTTC
TRBD2	TRBV11-2	TRBJ2-3	14	few	CASSGAGGTDTQYF	TGTGCCAGCAGCGGAGCGGGGGGAACAGATACGCAGTATTTT
TRBD1	TRBV7-2	TRBJ2-5	15	.	CASSPRDRAQETQYF	TGTGCCAGCAGCCCACGGGACAGAGCTCAAGAGACCCAGTACTTC
.	TRBV6-5	TRBJ2-7	10	few	CASRKVEQYF	TGTGCCAGCAGGAAGGTCGAGCAGTACTTC
.	TRBV2	TRBJ2-1	15	few	CASTLDGNSYNEQFF	TGTGCCAGCACCTTGGACGGCAATTCGTACAATGAGCAGTTCTTC
.	TRBV11-3	TRBJ2-5	15	few	CASSLGAGGAETQYF	TGTGCCAGCAGCTTAGGCGCCGGGGGAGCGGAGACCCAGTACTTC
.	TRBV5-1	TRBJ2-3	14	.	CASSPTGYADTQYF	TGCGCCAGCAGCCCGACGGGGTACGCAGATACGCAGTATTTT
TRBD2	TRBV7-9	TRBJ2-5	15	.	CASSPRLAAPETQYF	TGTGCCAGCAGCCCCCGACTAGCGGCCCCCGAGACCCAGTACTTC
.	TRBV19	TRBJ2-7	14	few	CASSIASGPYEQYF	TGTGCCAGTAGTATAGCTTCCGGGCCCTACGAGCAGTACTTC
.	TRBV30	TRBJ1-1	14	few	CAWSGGKENTEAFF	TGTGCCTGGAGTGGGGGCAAGGAGAACACTGAAGCTTTCTTT
.	TRBV25-1	TRBJ1-1	11	.	CASLSYTEAFF	TGTGCCAGCCTCAGTTACACTGAAGCTTTCTTT
TRBD1	TRBV10-3	TRBJ1-1	14	.	CAISGTGAGTEAFF	TGTGCCATCAGCGGGACAGGAGCCGGCACTGAAGCTTTCTTT
TRBD1	TRBV5-4	TRBJ2-5	16	.	CASSLGSGQGAETQYF	TGTGCCAGCAGCTTGGGTTCCGGACAGGGGGCAGAGACCCAGTACTTC
TRBD1	TRBV30	TRBJ1-5	13	few	CAWTNRGTQPQHF	TGTGCCTGGACCAACAGGGGGACTCAGCCCCAGCATTTT